Detailed here is one T cell receptor beta chain. The target antigen is unknown. The source of the sample is a study of PD-1 blockade in classical Hodgkin lymphoma. Turning to the study itself: Nivolumab dosed at 3 mg/kg went to patients intravenously every 2 weeks. Whole-study findings and limits: Possible causes of repertoire differences, disease activity or prior therapy, remain undefined. Complete responders' diversity at baseline resembled that of newly diagnosed patients. Exclusion applied to patients who initiated nivolumab less than 1 year following ASCT.

Every patient had relapsed following autologous stem cell transplantation, and cohorts differed in brentuximab vedotin exposure. The assay was immunoSEQ multiplex PCR, and TCRdb's table has in-frame clones only and misses some. The data contain over 25,000 clones, less than 80% of them singletons. This CDR3 has 13 residues. Germline assignment: CDR1 SEHNR and CDR2 FQNEAQ (reference sequence). The V gene lost 2 bases and the J gene lost 7 bases, with 9 bases spanning the gap. The clonotype was recovered from a human donor with classical Hodgkin lymphoma. The chain combines TRBV7-9 with TRBJ2-1; D is uncertain. Sequenced here: peripheral blood mononuclear cells (PBMCs), sampled before the second cycle of nivolumab. CDR3 sequence: CASSLFDMNEQFF. The DNA of the CDR3 is TGTGCCAGCAGCTTATTTGATATGAATGAGCAGTTCTTC.